This T cell receptor (beta chain) was captured in a study of naive and memory T cell subsets. The CDR3 totals 16 residues. The germline gives CDR1 LGHDT, CDR2 YNNKEL (reference sequence). The V gene end was trimmed by 1 base and the J gene end by 2 bases; junction bases not matched to a gene: 5. To note about this clonotype: The antigen is unknown.

Broader study findings: Gini index rose across naive, CM, EM and EMRA in CD4 and CD8.

Two oligonucleotides, mixed equimolar, formed the beta constant-region primer covering TRBC1 and TRBC2. Nested alpha and beta constant-region primers with the SP2 primer drove four PCR rounds on ligated cDNA. A 12-nucleotide UMI and the SP2 primer were added to the cDNA 3' end by oligonucleotide ligation. TCRdb passed the UMI-ligation and nested PCR reads through MiXCR, listing each CDR3 protein once. The sample consists of 130,000 or so distinct CDR3 sequences, about 36% of them appearing once. Cells stained for CD3, CD4, CD8, CD45RA, CD27 and viability were sorted into four CD45RA/CD27 subsets. The sample taken for sequencing was central memory CD4+ T cells from blood. The receptor was derived from a human donor in good health. This sequence joins TRBV3-1 and TRBJ1-5; 7 bases map to TRBD1. The CDR3 is CASSQVFGQGNQPQHF. Written as DNA, the CDR3 is TGTGCCAGCAGCCAAGTATTCGGACAGGGCAATCAGCCCCAGCATTTT.